Presented here are 26 T cell receptor beta chains from one specimen sequenced in a study of blood T cell repertoires in COVID-19. Clones were sequenced by immunoSEQ multiplex PCR, and TCRdb holds only the in-frame ones, with some missing. The table lists approximately 31,000 clones, about nine tenths of them singletons. Sequences were obtained from peripheral blood. All receptors come from a man in his sixties with acute or convalescent COVID-19.

The gene calls are TRBV6-5 and TRBJ2-5, with D maybe TRBD2 (5 bases). Germline V CDR1 and CDR2: MNHEY, SVGAGI. The V end was cut by 10 bases, the J end by 4 bases, with 16 bases between. CDR3 length: 13 residues. CDR3 sequence: CATSIRGPETQYF. DNA of the CDR3: TGTGCCACCTCTATTAGAGGGCCAGAGACCCAGTACTTC.

The J gene is TRBJ2-1, the V gene TRBV5-5, with a possible D match to TRBD1 (6 bases). Looked up from germline, CDR1 is SGHKS and CDR2 is YYEKEE (reference sequence). Trimming took off 0 bases at V and 5 bases at J, with 9 bases between the two ends. This CDR3 has 14 amino acids. CDR3 DNA: TGTGCCAGCAGCTTGGGGGGGCAGGACAATGAGCAGTTCTTC. Its protein is CASSLGGQDNEQFF.

The rearrangement uses TRBV19 and TRBJ2-2; 9 bases match TRBD1. The germline gives CDR1 LNHDA, CDR2 SQIVND (reference sequence). Germline trimming cut 2 bases from V and 4 bases from J; bases unmatched to any gene: 5. This CDR3 region has 16 residues. CDR3 amino acids: CASSIRDRAITGELFF. Written as DNA, the CDR3 is TGTGCCAGTAGTATACGGGACAGGGCTATCACCGGGGAGCTGTTTTTT.

The chain couples TRBV6-2 or TRBV6-3 to TRBJ2-7, with D unclear. Germline CDR1 MNHEY, CDR2 SVGEGT. The V and J ends lost 6 bases and 2 bases respectively, with 11 bases between them. CDR3 length equals 13 residues. The CDR3 protein is CASSPTIPYEQYF. CDR3 sequence (DNA): TGTGCCAGCAGCCCTACTATTCCCTACGAGCAGTACTTC.

This clone was detected once. The chain combines TRBV5-8 with TRBJ2-3; the D is unclear. V shed 2 bases and J shed 1 base, with 5 bases lying between them. CDR1 and CDR2 (germline): SGHTS, YDEGEE. The CDR3 extends over 13 amino acids. Written as DNA, the CDR3 is TGTGCCAGCAGCTTCACGGGCACAGATACGCAGTATTTT. Amino acid sequence: CASSFTGTDTQYF.

The CDR3 loop is CASSTWDRGYEQYF. CDR3 bases: TGTGCCAGCAGCACGTGGGACAGGGGCTACGAGCAGTACTTC. V usage is TRBV7-2 and J usage is TRBJ2-7; 10 nucleotides agree with TRBD1. CDR1 and CDR2 from the germline V gene are SGHTA and FQGNSA. Trimming took 5 bases from V and 3 from J; bases not matched to a gene: 4. This CDR3 is built from 14 residues.

The chain combines TRBV18 with TRBJ1-6; tentative D call: TRBD1 (6 bases). Trimming cost V 8 bases and J 5 bases, with 10 bases left between them. Germline CDR1 KGHSH, CDR2 LQKENI. This CDR3 is 13 amino acids long. The chain's CDR3 is CASARTDNSPLHF. Here the CDR3 DNA reads TGTGCCAGCGCCCGGACAGATAATTCACCCCTCCACTTT.

The chain couples TRBV28 to TRBJ2-7; 8 nucleotides agree with TRBD2. Looked up from germline, CDR1 is MDHEN and CDR2 is SYDVKM. V was clipped by 6 bases and J by 2 bases; unmatched bases: 15. This CDR3 contains 17 residues. The CDR3: CASSRGGAIDVPYEQYF. CDR3 in DNA: TGTGCCAGCAGCCGGGGGGGAGCGATAGACGTGCCCTACGAGCAGTACTTC.

The V gene is TRBV5-1, the J gene TRBJ1-1, with a weak D call TRBD1 (6 bases). Germline lookup yields CDR1 SGHRS and CDR2 YFSETQ. V lost 3 bases and J lost 0, with 12 bases in between. This CDR3 region has 15 residues. The CDR3 sequence: CASSYGQLMNTEAFF. CDR3 nucleotides: TGCGCCAGCAGCTACGGACAGCTCATGAACACTGAAGCTTTCTTT.

The chain joins TRBV27 to TRBJ2-1; perhaps TRBD1 as D (6 bases). This CDR3 is 13 amino acids long. The V end lost 3 bases, the J end lost 11 bases, and 14 bases lay between the germline ends. The germline V gene has CDR1 MNHEY and CDR2 SMNVEV (reference sequence). CDR3 in amino acids: CASSFRVRGQQFF. In DNA form, the CDR3 reads TGTGCCAGCAGTTTCCGGGTCAGGGGTCAGCAGTTCTTC.

J is TRBJ1-4 and V is TRBV4-3; TRBD1 might be the D (6 bases). Germline V gene sequence: CDR1 LGHNA, CDR2 YSLEER. This CDR3 contains 16 residues. V was cut by 0 bases and J by 7 bases, with 15 bases left in between. The CDR3 sequence: CASSQDMGADIEKLFF. The DNA for the CDR3 is TGCGCCAGCAGCCAAGATATGGGGGCAGACATTGAAAAACTGTTTTTT.

This chain links TRBV5-1 with TRBJ1-1, with 7 bases aligning to TRBD1. The ends lost 2 bases at V and 0 bases at J; junction bases unmatched: 4. CDR1 SGHRS and CDR2 YFSETQ come from the germline V gene. The CDR3 is 15 residues long. CDR3 coding DNA: TGCGCCAGCAGCTTAGAGGGACAGATGAACACTGAAGCTTTCTTT. It codes for CASSLEGQMNTEAFF. The variable domain in full, with the rest retrieved from reference TRBV5-1 and TRBJ1-1, is KAGVTQTPRYLIKTRGQQVTLSCSPISGHRSVSWYQQTPGQGLQFLFEYFSETQRNKGNFPGRFSGRQFSNSRSEMNVSTLELGDSALYLCASSLEGQMNTEAFFGQGTRLTVV.

There are a few counts of this clone. The chain joins TRBV29-1 to TRBJ2-2; TRBD2 might be the D (5 bases). V was pared by 3 bases and J by 1 base, with 9 bases between. CDR1 SQVTM and CDR2 ANQGSEA come from the germline V gene. The CDR3 consists of 14 residues. The CDR3 DNA reads TGCAGCGTTGACGGCGGGCGGAACACCGGGGAGCTGTTTTTT. This gives the protein CSVDGGRNTGELFF.

The chain couples TRBV18 to TRBJ1-3, with unresolved D. Germline V gene data show CDR1 as KGHSH and CDR2 as LQKENI. V was trimmed by 1 base and J by 0 bases, leaving 7 bases between them. This CDR3 has 15 residues. In nucleotides, the CDR3 is TGTGCCAGCTCACCACGGCGAGGCTCTGGAAACACCATATATTTT. Translated, it gives CASSPRRGSGNTIYF.

The rearrangement links TRBV18 to TRBJ2-7, with D unclear. The V end lost 5 bases, the J end lost 1 base, and 3 bases lay between the germline ends. This CDR3 is 11 amino acids long. Germline V CDR1 and CDR2: KGHSH, LQKENI. Here the CDR3 DNA reads TGTGCCAGCTCATCGTCCTACGAGCAGTACTTC. Its translation is CASSSSYEQYF.

V usage is TRBV4-1 and J usage is TRBJ1-1; 12 bases map to TRBD1. Germline trimming cut 4 bases from V and 0 bases from J; bases unmatched to any gene: 6. Germline lookup yields CDR1 MGHRA and CDR2 YSYEKL. This CDR3 region has 17 residues. The DNA of the CDR3 is TGCGCCAGCAGCCCTGGGACAGGGGGCGCGGTGAACACTGAAGCTTTCTTT. It yields the protein CASSPGTGGAVNTEAFF.

The rearrangement links TRBV15 to TRBJ2-1, with D possibly TRBD2 on 6 matching bases. The CDR3 sequence is 18 residues long. CDR1 is LNHNV, CDR2 YYDKDF, per germline (reference sequence). Trimming left V 0 bases short and J 1 base short, with 16 bases between. CDR3 bases: TGTGCCACCAGCAGAGATTCCCTTATCGCGGGATCCTACAATGAGCAGTTCTTC. Translating it yields CATSRDSLIAGSYNEQFF.

The J gene is TRBJ1-2, the V gene TRBV11-2; D call uncertain. This CDR3 is built from 13 residues. V was trimmed by 3 bases and J by 5 bases, leaving 10 bases between them. CDR1 SGHAT and CDR2 FQNNGV come from the germline V gene. The chain's CDR3 is CASSLASNYGYTF. CDR3 bases: TGTGCCAGCAGCTTGGCTTCAAATTATGGCTACACCTTC.

The chain joins TRBV6-2 or TRBV6-3 to TRBJ2-1; weak D call: TRBD2 (5 bases). Germline CDR1 MNHEY, CDR2 SVGEGT. The CDR3 totals 13 residues. V shed 4 bases and J shed 7 bases, with 11 bases lying between them. For the CDR3, the DNA is TGTGCCAGCAGTTCTCCTACTAGTAATGAGCAGTTCTTC. Protein product: CASSSPTSNEQFF.

V is TRBV6-6 and J is TRBJ2-7; 7 bases fit TRBD2. The length of the CDR3 is 12 residues. Trimming removed 2 bases from V and 6 bases from J; junction bases left unmatched: 1. Germline V gene lookup returns CDR1 MNHNY and CDR2 SVGAGI (reference sequence). The CDR3 DNA reads TGTGCCAGCAGTTACGGGGGGGTCGAGCAGTACTTC. It codes for CASSYGGVEQYF.

The chain combines TRBV6-6 with TRBJ1-2, with D possibly being TRBD1 (6 bases). Germline V CDR1 and CDR2: MNHNY, SVGAGI (reference sequence). V lost 0 bases to trimming and J lost 3 bases, with 8 bases between them. This CDR3 comprises 14 residues. The CDR3 DNA follows: TGTGCCAGCAGTTACTCATCAGGGGACTATGGCTACACCTTC. As protein: CASSYSSGDYGYTF.

The rearrangement links TRBV18 to TRBJ1-5; D unclear. The V end lost 3 bases, the J end lost 3 bases, and 9 bases lay between the germline ends. The CDR3 is 14 residues long. Germline V gives CDR1 KGHSH, CDR2 LQKENI. The CDR3 region is CASSPGGDNQPQHF. CDR3 sequence (DNA): TGTGCCAGCTCACCGGGCGGGGACAATCAGCCCCAGCATTTT.

J is TRBJ2-1 and V is TRBV25-1, with D tentatively TRBD2 (5 bases). This CDR3 comprises 15 residues. Germline V gene sequence: CDR1 MGHDK, CDR2 SYGVNS. V dropped 3 bases and J dropped 8 bases, with 17 bases sitting between them. Here the CDR3 reads CASSDGLGNAYEQFF. The CDR3 bases are TGTGCCAGCAGTGACGGACTGGGGAATGCTTATGAGCAGTTCTTC.

This chain joins TRBV4-1 and TRBJ2-3; 7 bases agree with TRBD1. The V segment lost 6 bases and the J segment 1 base; nucleotides outside the gene matches: 4. The CDR3 length is 14 residues. In germline, CDR1 is MGHRA, CDR2 YSYEKL. CDR3 sequence: CASRLGQRTDTQYF. CDR3 nucleotide sequence: TGCGCCAGCAGGCTGGGACAGCGCACAGATACGCAGTATTTT.

The gene calls are TRBV3-1 (or the pseudogene TRBV3-2) and TRBJ1-6; D remains unclear. The CDR3 totals 14 residues. Trimming cost V 1 base and J 9 bases, with 10 bases left between them. Germline CDR1 reads LGHDT; CDR2 reads YNNKEL (reference sequence). The DNA for the CDR3 is TGTGCCAGCAGCCAAGGAAAGAGGGTTTCACCCCTCCACTTT. Protein: CASSQGKRVSPLHF.

This rearrangement joins TRBV6-5 to TRBJ2-7, with D tentatively TRBD1 (6 bases). Germline CDR1 is MNHEY and CDR2 is SVGAGI. This CDR3 spans 14 amino acids. V was pared by 6 bases and J by 4 bases, with 16 bases between. CDR3 in amino acids: CASSPQQGAYEQYV. The CDR3, as DNA: TGTGCCAGCAGCCCCCAACAGGGCGCGTACGAGCAGTACGTC.